Below, 27 T cell receptor beta chains from the same sample are listed, as sequenced in a study of blood T cell repertoires in COVID-19. Sequencing used immunoSEQ multiplex PCR; TCRdb keeps in-frame clones, though not all of them. This table has about 120,000 clones, roughly 83% appearing once. Sequenced input: peripheral blood. The receptors stem from a man aged 40-49 years with active or convalescent COVID-19.

The rearrangement joins TRBV5-1 to TRBJ2-7, with 7 bases identical to TRBD1. Germline CDR1 is SGHRS and CDR2 is YFSETQ. CDR3 length: 15 residues. With 4 bases clipped from V and 2 bases from J, the junction kept 9 bases outside the gene matches. CDR3 loop: CASSIRDSPAYEQYF. In DNA form, the CDR3 reads TGCGCCAGCAGCATCCGGGACAGCCCTGCCTACGAGCAGTACTTC.

This clone has only one observation. V usage is TRBV11-2 and J usage is TRBJ1-3; D ambiguous. V was cut by 0 bases and J by 3 bases, with 12 bases left in between. CDR3 length: 16 amino acids. Per germline, CDR1 SGHAT and CDR2 FQNNGV. CDR3 coding DNA: TGTGCCAGCAGCTTAGAGATTTCGGGATATGGAAACACCATATATTTT. Its protein product is CASSLEISGYGNTIYF. The whole variable domain, remainder taken from reference TRBV11-2 and TRBJ1-3, is EAGVAQSPRYKIIEKRQSVAFWCNPISGHATLYWYQQILGQGPKLLIQFQNNGVVDDSQLPKDRFSAERLKGVDSTLKIQPAKLEDSAVYLCASSLEISGYGNTIYFGEGSWLTVV.

The V call is TRBV3-1 (or the pseudogene TRBV3-2), the J call TRBJ1-4; perhaps TRBD1 as D (6 bases). In germline, CDR1 is LGHDT, CDR2 YNNKEL (reference sequence). The CDR3 runs to 15 residues. V was pared by 3 bases and J by 3 bases, with 11 bases between. The CDR3 here is CASSHWGQANEKLFF. DNA of the CDR3: TGTGCCAGCAGCCACTGGGGGCAAGCTAATGAAAAACTGTTTTTT.

V and J are TRBV11-3 and TRBJ2-2, with TRBD1 matching over 8 bases. Germline V gives CDR1 SGHNT, CDR2 YENEEA. Unmatched junction bases numbered 5, after V lost 4 bases and J lost 4 bases. This CDR3 spans 15 amino acids. The DNA of the CDR3 is TGTGCCAGCAGCTACAGGGGGGCAACCACCGGGGAGCTGTTTTTT. Its protein product is CASSYRGATTGELFF.

The chain joins TRBV5-4 to TRBJ2-7; maybe TRBD1 (6 bases). Germline loops: CDR1 SGHNT, CDR2 YYREEE (reference sequence). V was cut by 4 bases and J by 1 base, with 18 bases left in between. The CDR3 totals 16 residues. CDR3 amino acids: CASSPDGSGVSYEQYF. DNA for the CDR3: TGTGCCAGCAGCCCGGACGGGTCAGGGGTGTCCTACGAGCAGTACTTC.

This rearrangement joins TRBV5-6 to TRBJ2-7, with TRBD2 identical over 12 bases. This CDR3 region has 17 residues. The trim removed 4 bases at V and 3 bases at J, leaving 11 bases unmatched. Per the germline V gene, CDR1 is SGHDT and CDR2 is YYEEEE. CDR3 protein: CASSLTSGSVAGYEQYF. In DNA, the CDR3 is TGTGCCAGCAGCCTGACTAGCGGGAGCGTTGCGGGCTACGAGCAGTACTTC. Complete variable domain (other parts from reference TRBV5-6 and TRBJ2-7): DAGVTQSPTHLIKTRGQQVTLRCSPKSGHDTVSWYQQALGQGPQFIFQYYEEEERQRGNFPDRFSGHQFPNYSSELNVNALLLGDSALYLCASSLTSGSVAGYEQYFGPGTRLTVT.

This sequence joins TRBV12-3 or TRBV12-4 and TRBJ1-2, with a weak D call TRBD1 (5 bases). Trimming shortened V by 6 bases and J by 6 bases, and 14 bases separated the two germline ends. The CDR3 covers 13 residues. The CDR3 nucleotides read TGTGCCAGCAGCTTCCCCGGGGGTCATGGCTACACCTTC. As protein: CASSFPGGHGYTF.

The rearrangement links TRBV6-5 to TRBJ1-1; tentatively, D is TRBD1 (5 bases). Trimming left V 6 bases short and J 6 bases short, with 17 bases between. The CDR3 runs 14 residues. Germline CDR1 MNHEY, CDR2 SVGAGI. CDR3 in DNA: TGTGCCAGCAGGGCCCGGGGGGGAGGCCCTGAAGCTTTCTTT. It encodes CASRARGGGPEAFF.

The chain combines TRBV7-9 with TRBJ1-2; the D gene is possibly TRBD1 (5 bases). Germline lookup yields CDR1 SEHNR and CDR2 FQNEAQ (reference sequence). CDR3 size: 14 residues. Trimming shortened V by 3 bases and J by 4 bases, and 12 bases separated the two germline ends. CDR3 DNA sequence: TGTGCCAGCAGCTTCGATTCAGGGCCCTATGGCTACACCTTC. Translated: CASSFDSGPYGYTF.

CDR3 in DNA: TGCGCCAGCAGTCCCATGACATCGAGCTCTGGAAACACCATATATTTT. Its translation: CASSPMTSSSGNTIYF. The chain carries TRBV5-1 and TRBJ1-3; D is undetermined. From germline, CDR1 is SGHRS and CDR2 YFSETQ. The CDR3 covers 16 residues. Trimming shortened V by 5 bases and J by 0 bases, and 15 bases separated the two germline ends.

This chain uses TRBV6-2 or TRBV6-3 with TRBJ2-1; 10 nucleotides line up with TRBD2. V was clipped by 0 bases and J by 8 bases; unmatched bases: 7. From germline, CDR1 is MNHEY and CDR2 SVGEGT. The CDR3 is made up of 16 amino acids. DNA for the CDR3: TGTGCCAGCAGTTACTCGTCTAGCGGGAGTGTGGATGAGCAGTTCTTC. Amino acid sequence: CASSYSSSGSVDEQFF.

This sequence joins TRBV4-1 and TRBJ2-3; 8 bases line up with TRBD1. After removal of 0 bases from V and 4 bases from J, the junction contained 6 bases not matched to a gene. Germline CDR1 MGHRA, CDR2 YSYEKL. The CDR3 runs 16 residues. This chain's CDR3 is CASSQEDRGAADTQYF. In nucleotides, the CDR3 is TGCGCCAGCAGCCAAGAAGACAGGGGTGCAGCAGATACGCAGTATTTT.

This clone was counted between two and nine times. The chain uses TRBV6-5 and TRBJ1-3; tentatively, D is TRBD1 (5 bases). There are 15 residues in the CDR3. Germline V gives CDR1 MNHEY, CDR2 SVGAGI. V was pared by 6 bases and J by 2 bases, with 14 bases between. The CDR3 coding sequence is TGTGCCAGCAGCCCCGATGGGGGGGCTGGAAACACCATATATTTT. Its translation is CASSPDGGAGNTIYF.

The chain links TRBV6-5 to TRBJ2-1; 9 nucleotides line up with TRBD1. Trimming at V came to 4 bases and at J to 8 bases, leaving 3 bases not matched to a gene. The germline CDR1 and CDR2 sequences are MNHEY and SVGAGI. The CDR3 has 13 residues. The CDR3 sequence is CASSSDRGYEQFF. CDR3 nucleotide sequence: TGTGCCAGCAGTTCGGACAGGGGCTATGAGCAGTTCTTC.

This clone was found a few times. The chain combines TRBV27 with TRBJ1-3, with TRBD1 matching over 7 bases. V trimming: 2 bases; J trimming: 4 bases; junction bases outside the gene matches: 11. The CDR3 loop spans 17 amino acids. Germline V CDR1 and CDR2: MNHEY, SMNVEV (reference sequence). The chain's CDR3 is CASSLLTGLESGNTIYF. In DNA form, the CDR3 reads TGTGCCAGCAGTTTACTGACAGGGTTGGAGTCAGGAAACACCATATATTTT.

The chain links TRBV27 to TRBJ2-5; 10 nucleotides match TRBD2. Per germline, CDR1 MNHEY and CDR2 SMNVEV (reference sequence). The CDR3 covers 15 residues. Trimming at V came to 5 bases and at J to 4 bases, leaving 7 bases not matched to a gene. CDR3 amino acids: CASSPFSGGPETQYF. CDR3 bases: TGTGCCAGCAGTCCTTTTAGCGGGGGGCCAGAGACCCAGTACTTC.

CDR3 sequence: CATSRDRAGETQYF. CDR3 DNA: TGTGCCACCAGCAGAGATCGGGCAGGGGAGACCCAGTACTTC. The gene calls are TRBV15 and TRBJ2-5; D perhaps matches TRBD1 (5 bases). CDR1 and CDR2 (germline): LNHNV, YYDKDF (reference sequence). The CDR3 has 14 residues. The V gene lost 0 bases and the J gene lost 5 bases, with 10 bases spanning the gap.

The rearrangement uses TRBV30 and TRBJ1-3; a weak D match, TRBD1 (6 bases). Trimming stripped 8 bases from V and 1 base from J, with 12 bases between. The CDR3 sequence is 13 residues long. Germline V lookup: CDR1 GTSNPN, CDR2 SVGIG (reference sequence). CDR3 amino acids: CAAPGESGNTIYF. Here the CDR3 DNA reads TGTGCCGCACCAGGGGAATCTGGAAACACCATATATTTT.

The chain joins TRBV5-4 to TRBJ1-1; 8 bases line up with TRBD1. V was clipped by 6 bases and J by 1 base; unmatched bases: 5. This CDR3 comprises 14 residues. Germline CDR1 is SGHNT and CDR2 is YYREEE (reference sequence). CDR3: CASTEGQENTEAFF. CDR3 nucleotides: TGTGCCAGCACCGAGGGACAGGAGAACACTGAAGCTTTCTTT. The variable domain in full, with the rest retrieved from reference TRBV5-4 and TRBJ1-1, is ETGVTQSPTHLIKTRGQQVTLRCSSQSGHNTVSWYQQALGQGPQFIFQYYREEENGRGNFPPRFSGLQFPNYSSELNVNALELDDSALYLCASTEGQENTEAFFGQGTRLTVV.

The chain employs TRBV9 and TRBJ1-5; TRBD1 agrees at 11 bases. V shed 4 bases and J 0 bases; nucleotides not matched to a gene: 9. The CDR3 consists of 18 residues. CDR1 is SGDLS, CDR2 YYNGEE, per germline. The DNA for the CDR3 is TGTGCCAGCAGCCCATCGGGACAGGGGGGTTATAGCAATCAGCCCCAGCATTTT. Translating it yields CASSPSGQGGYSNQPQHF.

This sequence joins TRBV28 and TRBJ1-5, with 8 nucleotides matching TRBD1. With 7 bases clipped from V and 3 bases from J, the junction kept 14 bases outside the gene matches. The CDR3 has 17 residues. Per germline, CDR1 MDHEN and CDR2 SYDVKM. The CDR3 sequence: CASTPGQGVFINQPQHF. For the CDR3, the DNA is TGTGCCAGCACTCCTGGACAGGGTGTTTTTATCAATCAGCCCCAGCATTTT.

Of note for this clone: The identical CDR3 is also encoded by other nucleotide sequences in the sample. The chain has TRBV20-1 and TRBJ1-1; D unclear. Germline V gene sequence: CDR1 DFQATT, CDR2 SNEGSKA (reference sequence). The CDR3 length is 11 residues. Trimming took off 6 bases at V and 1 base at J, with 6 bases between the two ends. In DNA, the CDR3 is TGCAGTGCCCGAGAGAACACTGAAGCTTTCTTT. Its protein is CSARENTEAFF.

The chain links TRBV27 to TRBJ2-7, with 8 bases lining up with TRBD1. This CDR3 comprises 13 residues. V lost 6 bases to trimming and J lost 5 bases; unmatched junction nucleotides: 6. CDR1 is MNHEY and CDR2 is SMNVEV in the germline V gene (reference sequence). CDR3 sequence reads: CASSATGVDEQYF. The DNA of the CDR3 is TGTGCCAGCAGCGCGACAGGGGTCGACGAGCAGTACTTC.

This chain uses TRBV6-6 with TRBJ1-2; D is possibly TRBD1 (5 bases). Germline V lookup: CDR1 MNHNY, CDR2 SVGAGI (reference sequence). The V and J ends lost 5 bases and 5 bases respectively, with 12 bases between them. This CDR3 contains 13 residues. CDR3 sequence reads: CASSKQGLYGYTF. The CDR3 nucleotides read TGTGCCAGCAGTAAGCAGGGTTTATATGGCTACACCTTC.

This chain joins TRBV19 and TRBJ2-1; TRBD2 aligns across 10 bases. V dropped 8 bases and J dropped 8; count of bases not matched to a gene: 12. Per the germline V gene, CDR1 is LNHDA and CDR2 is SQIVND (reference sequence). The CDR3 extends over 15 amino acids. CDR3 amino acids: CASALAGGVGDEQFF. In DNA, the CDR3 is TGTGCCAGTGCCTTAGCGGGAGGAGTAGGTGATGAGCAGTTCTTC.

V usage is TRBV5-1 and J usage is TRBJ2-3, with D perhaps TRBD2 (6 bases). The germline V gene encodes CDR1 SGHRS and CDR2 YFSETQ. The V and J ends lost 0 bases and 2 bases respectively, with 16 bases between them. This CDR3 is built from 17 residues. The CDR3 protein is CASSLGDGGDSTDTQYF. The CDR3 nucleotides read TGCGCCAGCAGCTTGGGAGACGGCGGGGACTCCACAGATACGCAGTATTTT.

The sample holds a few counts of this clone. This rearrangement joins TRBV30 to TRBJ1-6, with D hard to call. The CDR3 contains 16 residues. Germline assignment: CDR1 GTSNPN and CDR2 SVGIG (reference sequence). The germline V and J ends were trimmed by 1 base and 7 bases, with 17 bases remaining between them. The CDR3 loop reads CAWSAGSPRKNSPLHF. CDR3 DNA sequence: TGTGCCTGGAGTGCAGGCAGTCCACGGAAAAATTCACCCCTCCACTTT. Looking up the rest from reference TRBV30 and TRBJ1-6 gives the full variable domain: SQTIHQWPATLVQPVGSPLSLECTVEGTSNPNLYWYRQAAGRGLQLLFYSVGIGQISSEVPQNLSASRPQDRQFILSSKKLLLSDSGFYLCAWSAGSPRKNSPLHFGNGTRLTVT.